The 15 T cell receptor beta chains given below trace back to one sample, sequenced in a study of blood T cell repertoires in COVID-19. Sequencing used immunoSEQ multiplex PCR; TCRdb keeps in-frame clones, though not all of them. The sample lists some 120,000 clones, over 60% occurring once. The sequenced sample consisted of peripheral blood. These receptors were taken from a human donor in a cohort sampled during active COVID-19.

This rearrangement joins TRBV7-9 to TRBJ2-7; tentative D call: TRBD2 (5 bases). The CDR3 contains 13 residues. Germline V gene lookup returns CDR1 SEHNR and CDR2 FQNEAQ (reference sequence). Deletions cut 5 bases from V and 6 bases from J, with 14 bases between. The CDR3 DNA is TGTGCCAGCAGCCCCGGGGTGGAAGGCGAGCAGTACTTC. This gives the protein CASSPGVEGEQYF.

This chain uses TRBV27 with TRBJ2-7, with a possible D match to TRBD2 (7 bases). There are 15 residues in the CDR3. Germline V lookup: CDR1 MNHEY, CDR2 SMNVEV (reference sequence). Trimming pared 2 bases from V and 1 base from J, leaving 12 bases between. CDR3 sequence reads: CASSLRGGASYEQYF. The CDR3 coding sequence is TGTGCCAGCAGTTTAAGGGGGGGTGCGTCCTACGAGCAGTACTTC.

The chain carries TRBV11-2 and TRBJ1-1, with D perhaps TRBD1 (5 bases). The germline V gene has CDR1 SGHAT and CDR2 FQNNGV. The CDR3 totals 15 residues. V was clipped by 5 bases and J by 4 bases, with 17 bases between them. The CDR3 nucleotides are TGTGCCAGCAGCCTCGGTGGGGCTCAAGGCACTGAAGCTTTCTTT. Its protein is CASSLGGAQGTEAFF. Full variable domain (remainder filled in from reference TRBV11-2 and TRBJ1-1): EAGVAQSPRYKIIEKRQSVAFWCNPISGHATLYWYQQILGQGPKLLIQFQNNGVVDDSQLPKDRFSAERLKGVDSTLKIQPAKLEDSAVYLCASSLGGAQGTEAFFGQGTRLTVV.

The chain recombines TRBV7-9 with TRBJ1-2; D remains ambiguous. Germline CDR1 SEHNR, CDR2 FQNEAQ (reference sequence). Trimming removed 2 bases from V and 7 bases from J, with 11 bases in between. This CDR3 is built from 13 residues. In nucleotides, the CDR3 is TGTGCCAGCAGCTTATTTTCAGAGGGTGGCTACACCTTC. Its protein product is CASSLFSEGGYTF.

J is TRBJ1-1 and V is TRBV7-9, with 7 bases fitting TRBD1. This CDR3 comprises 11 residues. Germline V gene data show CDR1 as SEHNR and CDR2 as FQNEAQ (reference sequence). Trimming removed 4 bases from V and 9 bases from J; junction bases left unmatched: 2. The CDR3 DNA sequence: TGTGCCAGCAGCTCGACAGGGAAAGCTTTCTTT. Amino acid sequence: CASSSTGKAFF.

V and J are TRBV6-5 and TRBJ2-7, with no clear D. This CDR3 spans 14 amino acids. CDR1 and CDR2 from the germline V gene are MNHEY and SVGAGI. The V end lost 5 bases, the J end lost 2 bases, and 13 bases lay between the germline ends. The CDR3 loop reads CASSILVETYEQYF. The CDR3 DNA reads TGTGCCAGCAGTATCCTAGTGGAGACCTACGAGCAGTACTTC.

The V call is TRBV6-5, the J call TRBJ1-1; 7 bases line up with TRBD1. V trimming: 5 bases; J trimming: 4 bases; junction bases outside the gene matches: 10. The CDR3 is 15 residues long. CDR1 MNHEY and CDR2 SVGAGI come from the germline V gene. The CDR3 bases are TGTGCCAGCAGTCTCCAACAGGGGCTGGGCACTGAAGCTTTCTTT. Translating it yields CASSLQQGLGTEAFF.

The rearrangement joins TRBV19 to TRBJ1-1, with 7 positions matching TRBD1. V was clipped by 4 bases and J by 4 bases; unmatched bases: 9. The CDR3 is made up of 15 amino acids. Germline V gene sequence: CDR1 LNHDA, CDR2 SQIVND (reference sequence). The CDR3 spells CASSNPRQGSTEAFF. In DNA, the CDR3 is TGTGCCAGTAGTAACCCTCGACAGGGCAGCACTGAAGCTTTCTTT.

This rearrangement joins TRBV7-9 to TRBJ2-7, with D unclear. Trimming cost V 2 bases and J 4 bases, with 6 bases left between them. The CDR3 extends over 12 amino acids. CDR1 SEHNR and CDR2 FQNEAQ come from the germline V gene (reference sequence). CDR3 region: CASSLSPYEQYF. For the CDR3, the DNA is TGTGCCAGCAGCTTATCCCCGTACGAGCAGTACTTC.

V is TRBV4-1 and J is TRBJ1-5, with D uncertain. The CDR3 runs to 19 residues. Germline values: CDR1 MGHRA, CDR2 YSYEKL. Trimming pared 0 bases from V and 3 bases from J, leaving 21 bases between. CDR3 sequence (DNA): TGCGCCAGCAGCCAAGATCCGCCGGGGAAAGACCCCGTCAATCAGCCCCAGCATTTT. Residues: CASSQDPPGKDPVNQPQHF.

This sequence joins TRBV30 and TRBJ2-5; 10 bases fit TRBD2. Germline CDR1 and CDR2: GTSNPN and SVGIG (reference sequence). Trimming removed 3 bases from V and 5 bases from J; junction bases left unmatched: 3. The length of the CDR3 is 13 residues. The CDR3 loop reads CAWRTSGSETQYF. In nucleotides, the CDR3 is TGTGCCTGGAGGACTAGCGGGTCCGAGACCCAGTACTTC.

This sequence joins TRBV14 and TRBJ2-7; 8 bases agree with TRBD2. There are 16 residues in the CDR3. Germline V gene data show CDR1 as SGHDN and CDR2 as FVKESK. V trimming: 0 bases; J trimming: 10 bases; junction bases outside the gene matches: 14. The CDR3 DNA reads as TGTGCCAGCAGCCAAGATCTGGATAGCGGGGCCGCTAAACAGTACTTC. Translation gives CASSQDLDSGAAKQYF.

This clone occurred a few times. The chain is built from TRBV24-1 and TRBJ1-5, with 7 positions matching TRBD1. Germline V CDR1 and CDR2: KGHDR, SFDVKD. Unmatched junction bases numbered 5, after V lost 10 bases and J lost 0 bases. The CDR3 extends over 14 amino acids. Here the CDR3 reads CATWTGDSNQPQHF. The DNA for the CDR3 is TGTGCCACTTGGACAGGAGATAGCAATCAGCCCCAGCATTTT.

The chain recombines TRBV6-6 with TRBJ1-4, with D perhaps TRBD1 (5 bases). The CDR3 consists of 15 residues. From germline, CDR1 is MNHNY and CDR2 SVGAGI (reference sequence). Trimming cost V 0 bases and J 8 bases, with 13 bases left between them. The DNA for the CDR3 is TGTGCCAGCAGTTACTCGGGGGGGTTTGGCGAAAAACTGTTTTTT. This codes for CASSYSGGFGEKLFF.

The chain has TRBV2 and TRBJ1-4, with 9 bases fitting TRBD1. Trimming at V came to 8 bases and at J to 7 bases, leaving 5 bases not matched to a gene. The CDR3 is 13 amino acids. Germline V gene lookup returns CDR1 SNHLY and CDR2 FYNNEI. The CDR3 coding sequence is TGTGCCAGCGGGGGGACAGGGAGTGAAAAACTGTTTTTT. The encoded protein is CASGGTGSEKLFF.